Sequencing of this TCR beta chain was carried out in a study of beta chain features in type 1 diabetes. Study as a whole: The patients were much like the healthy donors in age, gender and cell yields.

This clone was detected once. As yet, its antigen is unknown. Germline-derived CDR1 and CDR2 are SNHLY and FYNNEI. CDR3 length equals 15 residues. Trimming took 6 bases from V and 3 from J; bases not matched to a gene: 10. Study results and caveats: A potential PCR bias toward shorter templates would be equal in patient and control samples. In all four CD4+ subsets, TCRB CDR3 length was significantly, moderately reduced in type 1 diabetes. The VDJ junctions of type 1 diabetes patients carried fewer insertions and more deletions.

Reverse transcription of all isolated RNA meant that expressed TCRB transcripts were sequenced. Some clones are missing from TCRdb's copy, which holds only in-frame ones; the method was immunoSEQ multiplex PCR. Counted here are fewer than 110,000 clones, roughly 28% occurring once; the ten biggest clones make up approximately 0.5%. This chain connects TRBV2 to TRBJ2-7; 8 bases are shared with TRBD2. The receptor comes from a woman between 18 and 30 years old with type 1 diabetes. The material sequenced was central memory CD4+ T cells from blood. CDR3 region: CASSPTSGGSYEQYF. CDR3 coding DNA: TGTGCCAGCAGCCCTACTAGCGGAGGAAGCTACGAGCAGTACTTC. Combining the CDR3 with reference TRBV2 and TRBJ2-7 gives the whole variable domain EPEVTQTPSHQVTQMGQEVILRCVPISNHLYFYWYRQILGQKVEFLVSFYNNEISEKSEIFDDQFSVERPDGSNFTLKIRSTKLEDSAMYFCASSPTSGGSYEQYFGPGTRLTVT.